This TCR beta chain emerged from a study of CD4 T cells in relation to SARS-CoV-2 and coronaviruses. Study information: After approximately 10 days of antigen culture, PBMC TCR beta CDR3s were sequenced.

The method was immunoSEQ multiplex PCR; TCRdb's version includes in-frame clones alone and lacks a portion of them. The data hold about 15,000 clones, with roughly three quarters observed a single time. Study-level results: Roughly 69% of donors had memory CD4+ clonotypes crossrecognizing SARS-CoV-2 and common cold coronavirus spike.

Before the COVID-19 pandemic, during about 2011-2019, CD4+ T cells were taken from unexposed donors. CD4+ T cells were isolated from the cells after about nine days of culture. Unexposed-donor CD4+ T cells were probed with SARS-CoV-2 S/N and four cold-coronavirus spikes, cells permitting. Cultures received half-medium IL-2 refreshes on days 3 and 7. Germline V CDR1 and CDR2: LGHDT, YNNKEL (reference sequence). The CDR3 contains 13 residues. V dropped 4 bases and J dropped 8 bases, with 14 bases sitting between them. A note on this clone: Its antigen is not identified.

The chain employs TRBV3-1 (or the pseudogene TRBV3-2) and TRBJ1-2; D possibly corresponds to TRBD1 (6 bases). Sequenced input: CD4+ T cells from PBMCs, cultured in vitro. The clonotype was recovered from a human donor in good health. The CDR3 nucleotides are TGTGCCAGCAGCCGGCAGGGGCCGTCGGGCTACACCTTC. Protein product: CASSRQGPSGYTF.